This TCR beta chain comes out of a study of technical replicates of blood from several donors. Using immunoSEQ multiplex PCR, the repertoire was profiled, and TCRdb retains in-frame clones only, with some absent. Of 12,000 or so clones listed, about 91% are singletons. This CDR3 contains 14 residues. The germline V gene has CDR1 SNHLY and CDR2 FYNNEI. The V end was cut by 6 bases, the J end by 0 bases, with 9 bases between. This chain links TRBV2 with TRBJ1-3, with D unresolved. Material for sequencing was PBMCs. This clonotype was sampled from a human donor in good health. CDR3 residues: CASSYLSSGNTIYF. CDR3 coding DNA: TGTGCCAGCAGCTATTTATCCTCTGGAAACACCATATATTTT.